This T cell receptor beta chain emerged from a study of T cells after yellow fever vaccination. MiXCR was run by TCRdb on the 5' RACE reads, yielding one entry per CDR3 protein. The table includes 150,000 or so distinct CDR3 sequences, 9.3% detected once. This clonotype has at least ten counts. Its antigen is not known. Overall study results and limits: Researchers cautioned that FACS-sorted repertoires could harbor abundant clonotypes contaminating from the bulk population. Shared CD4/CD8 clonotypes were a small share, likely from convergent recombination.

The CDR3 has 11 residues. The rearrangement uses TRBV21-1 and TRBJ2-1; the table's D gene call, TRBD1, was not cross checked with the DNA. TRBV21-1 counts as a pseudogene. The clonotype comes from a man younger than 35 who received the YFV17D yellow fever vaccine. Sequenced material: CD8+ T cells sorted from PBMCs, taken 45 days after the yellow fever booster vaccination. The DNA of the CDR3 is TGTGCCAGCAGCAGACAGAATGAGCAGTTCTTC. Protein product: CASSRQNEQFF.